This TCR beta chain was retrieved from a study of monozygotic twins with inflammatory bowel disease. TCRalpha and TCRbeta cDNA went through nested PCRs of roughly 17 and 9 cycles, two in total. Each CDR3 protein gets one entry in TCRdb, which reprocessed the 5' RACE reads and gives no DNA. Its table lists approximately 330,000 distinct CDR3 sequences. The receptor's source is a human donor with ulcerative colitis or Crohn's disease, or a healthy co-twin of an affected twin (not recorded which). Material: blood.

The CDR3 loop reads CSVEGLQAGSRGPYNEQFF. The V gene is TRBV29-1, the J gene TRBJ2-1; the D call of TRBD1 rests on TCRdb alone, since no DNA is present to check it. Germline V gene data show CDR1 as SQVTM and CDR2 as ANQGSEA. This CDR3 has 19 amino acids.